This T cell receptor beta chain is from a study of T cell responses to AZD1222 COVID-19 vaccine. General study results and limits: Per reports, nearly half of all spike-specific TCRs target regions that are unmutated in variants.

Germline values: CDR1 DFQATT, CDR2 SNEGSKA (reference sequence). Losses at the gene ends were 3 bases for V and 7 bases for J; bases not matched to a gene: 1. The CDR3 is 11 residues long. A word on this clone: Antigen unknown.

The method was immunoSEQ multiplex PCR; TCRdb's version includes in-frame clones alone and lacks a portion of them. The repertoire includes about 150,000 clones, approximately 90% of them detected once, and 2.5% to 3% sits in the top ten. Specimen: peripheral blood, collected on day 0 of AZD1222 vaccination. V and J are TRBV20-1 and TRBJ1-2, with TRBD1 matching 8 bases. This sequence originates from an adult in good health. This CDR3 reads CSARDRVGYTF. The CDR3 DNA follows: TGCAGTGCTAGGGACAGGGTTGGCTACACCTTC.